The source of this T cell receptor (beta chain) is a study of identical twins. Study outcomes and limitations: Within cord blood, abundant beta clonotypes carried fewer insertions, but memory repertoires showed no such trend.

CDR3 length: 13 residues. Germline V gene lookup returns CDR1 SGHDN and CDR2 FVKESK. V was clipped by 1 base and J by 6 bases, with 8 bases between them. This clonotype was seen a single time. Its matching antigen is unknown. TCRdb fed the 5' RACE reads into MiXCR, producing one record per CDR3 protein. The sample contains some 500,000 distinct CDR3 sequences, roughly 13% of which appear only once. Another study also made use of these data, one on yellow fever vaccine responses in identical twins.

The specimen sequenced was CD4+ T cells sorted from blood. The TCR sequence derives from a young woman in good health. The chain combines TRBV14 with TRBJ2-3; possible D gene TRBD2, 6 bases. CDR3 sequence reads: CASSQVSGDTQYF. In DNA form, the CDR3 reads TGTGCCAGCAGCCAAGTTAGCGGCGATACGCAGTATTTT.